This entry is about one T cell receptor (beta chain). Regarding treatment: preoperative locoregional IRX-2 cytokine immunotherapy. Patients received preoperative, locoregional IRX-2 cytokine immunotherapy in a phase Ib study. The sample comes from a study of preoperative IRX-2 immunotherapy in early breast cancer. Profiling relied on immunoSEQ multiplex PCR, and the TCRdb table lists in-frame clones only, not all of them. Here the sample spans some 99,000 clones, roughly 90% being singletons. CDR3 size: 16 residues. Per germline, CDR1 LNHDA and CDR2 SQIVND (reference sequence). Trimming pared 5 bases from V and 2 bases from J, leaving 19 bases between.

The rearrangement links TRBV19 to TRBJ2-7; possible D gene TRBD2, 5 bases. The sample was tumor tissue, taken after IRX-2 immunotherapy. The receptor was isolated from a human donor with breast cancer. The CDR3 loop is CASSPRTGPFPYEQYF. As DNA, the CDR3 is TGTGCCAGTAGTCCTCGGACTGGTCCTTTCCCCTACGAGCAGTACTTC.